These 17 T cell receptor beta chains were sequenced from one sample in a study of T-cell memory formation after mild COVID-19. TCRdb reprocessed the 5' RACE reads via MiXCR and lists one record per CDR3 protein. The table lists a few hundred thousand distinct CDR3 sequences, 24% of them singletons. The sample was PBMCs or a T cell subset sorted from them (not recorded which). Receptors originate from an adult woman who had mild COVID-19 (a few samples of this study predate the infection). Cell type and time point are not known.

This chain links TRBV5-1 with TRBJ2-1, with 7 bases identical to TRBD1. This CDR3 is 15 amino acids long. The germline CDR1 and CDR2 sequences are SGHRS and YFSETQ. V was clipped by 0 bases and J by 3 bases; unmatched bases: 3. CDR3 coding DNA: TGCGCCAGCAGCTTGGAGGGGGCCCGCTACAATGAGCAGTTCTTC. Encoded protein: CASSLEGARYNEQFF.

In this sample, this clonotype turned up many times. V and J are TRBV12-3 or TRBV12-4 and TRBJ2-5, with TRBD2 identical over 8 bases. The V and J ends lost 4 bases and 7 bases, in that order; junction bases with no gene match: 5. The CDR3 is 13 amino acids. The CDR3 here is CASSSGTSWTQYF. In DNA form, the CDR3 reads TGTGCCAGCAGTTCCGGGACTAGTTGGACCCAGTACTTC.

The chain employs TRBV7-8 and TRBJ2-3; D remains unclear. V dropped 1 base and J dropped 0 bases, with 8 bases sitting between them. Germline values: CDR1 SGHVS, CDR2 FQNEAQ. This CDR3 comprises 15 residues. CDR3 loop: CASSLEWKSTDTQYF. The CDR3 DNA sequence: TGTGCCAGCAGCTTAGAGTGGAAAAGCACAGATACGCAGTATTTT.

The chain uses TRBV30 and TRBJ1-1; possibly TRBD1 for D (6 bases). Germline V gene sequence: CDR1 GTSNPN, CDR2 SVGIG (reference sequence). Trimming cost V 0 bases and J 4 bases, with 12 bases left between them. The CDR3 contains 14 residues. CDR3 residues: CAWSVKGTSTEAFF. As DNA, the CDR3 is TGTGCCTGGAGTGTAAAGGGGACATCCACTGAAGCTTTCTTT.

CDR3 sequence (DNA): TGTGCCAGCAGCTCCCGGGGCTCCCCGCCATACAATGAGCAGTTCTTC. This codes for CASSSRGSPPYNEQFF. This chain connects TRBV13 to TRBJ2-1; possibly TRBD1 or TRBD2 for D (5 bases each). V lost 4 bases to trimming and J lost 4 bases, with 17 bases between them. The CDR3 runs 16 residues. CDR1 PRHDT and CDR2 FYEKMQ come from the germline V gene (reference sequence).

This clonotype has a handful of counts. The CDR3 DNA is TGCAGTGCTAGTAATAGCGGGGATGAGCAGTTCTTC. It codes for CSASNSGDEQFF. This sequence joins TRBV20-1 and TRBJ2-1; 8 nucleotides agree with TRBD2. CDR1 is DFQATT and CDR2 is SNEGSKA in the germline V gene (reference sequence). V shed 3 bases, J shed 8 bases, and the junction held 3 bases outside the gene matches. The CDR3 is made up of 12 amino acids.

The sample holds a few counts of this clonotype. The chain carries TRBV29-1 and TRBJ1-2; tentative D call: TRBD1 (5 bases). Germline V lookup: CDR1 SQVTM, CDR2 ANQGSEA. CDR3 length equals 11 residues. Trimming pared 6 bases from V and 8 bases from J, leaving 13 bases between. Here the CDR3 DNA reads TGCAGCGTGCCCCGGGGGAACGGCTACACCTTC. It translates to CSVPRGNGYTF. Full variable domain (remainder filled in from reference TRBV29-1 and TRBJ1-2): SAVISQKPSRDICQRGTSLTIQCQVDSQVTMMFWYRQQPGQSLTLIATANQGSEATYESGFVIDKFPISRPNLTFSTLTVSNMSPEDSSIYLCSVPRGNGYTFGSGTRLTVV.

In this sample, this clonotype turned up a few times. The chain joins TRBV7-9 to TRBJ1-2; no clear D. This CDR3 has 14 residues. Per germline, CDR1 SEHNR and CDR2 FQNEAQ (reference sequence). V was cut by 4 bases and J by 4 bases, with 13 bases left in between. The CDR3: CASSSLRGSYGYTF. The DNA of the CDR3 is TGTGCCAGCAGCTCCCTTCGTGGGTCCTATGGCTACACCTTC.

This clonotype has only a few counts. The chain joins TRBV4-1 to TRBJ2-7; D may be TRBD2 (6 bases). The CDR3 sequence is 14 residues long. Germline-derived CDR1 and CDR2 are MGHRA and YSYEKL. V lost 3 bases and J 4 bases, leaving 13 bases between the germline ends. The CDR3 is CASSQGLRPYEQYF. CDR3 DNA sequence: TGCGCCAGCAGCCAGGGACTCCGGCCTTACGAGCAGTACTTC.

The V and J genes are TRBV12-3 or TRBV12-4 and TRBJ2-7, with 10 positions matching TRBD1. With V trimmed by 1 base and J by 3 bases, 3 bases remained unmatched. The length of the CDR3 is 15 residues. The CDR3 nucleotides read TGTGCCAGCAGTTTAGGACAGGGGGCAGTCTACGAGCAGTACTTC. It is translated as CASSLGQGAVYEQYF.

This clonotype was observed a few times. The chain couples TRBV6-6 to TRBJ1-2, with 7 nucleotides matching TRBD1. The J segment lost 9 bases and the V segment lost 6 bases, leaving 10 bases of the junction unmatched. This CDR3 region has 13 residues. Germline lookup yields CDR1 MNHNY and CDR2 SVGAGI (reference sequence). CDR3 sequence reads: CASRKEGAWSYTF. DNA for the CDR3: TGTGCCAGCAGGAAAGAGGGGGCGTGGAGCTACACCTTC.

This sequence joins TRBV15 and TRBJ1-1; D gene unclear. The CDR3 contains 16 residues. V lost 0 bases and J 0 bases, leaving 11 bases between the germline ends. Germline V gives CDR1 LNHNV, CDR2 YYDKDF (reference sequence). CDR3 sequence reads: CATSRDGSWMNTEAFF. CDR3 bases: TGTGCCACCAGCAGAGACGGGAGCTGGATGAACACTGAAGCTTTCTTT.

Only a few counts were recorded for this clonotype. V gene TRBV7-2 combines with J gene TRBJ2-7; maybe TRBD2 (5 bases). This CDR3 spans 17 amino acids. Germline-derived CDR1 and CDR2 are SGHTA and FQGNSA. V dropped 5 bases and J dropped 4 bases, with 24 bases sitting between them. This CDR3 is CASSRRTAVLGHYEQYF. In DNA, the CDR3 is TGTGCCAGCAGCCGACGGACTGCCGTATTGGGTCATTACGAGCAGTACTTC. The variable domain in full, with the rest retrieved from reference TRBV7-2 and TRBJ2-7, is GAGVSQSPSNKVTEKGKDVELRCDPISGHTALYWYRQSLGQGLEFLIYFQGNSAPDKSGLPSDRFSAERTGGSVSTLTIQRTQQEDSAVYLCASSRRTAVLGHYEQYFGPGTRLTVT.

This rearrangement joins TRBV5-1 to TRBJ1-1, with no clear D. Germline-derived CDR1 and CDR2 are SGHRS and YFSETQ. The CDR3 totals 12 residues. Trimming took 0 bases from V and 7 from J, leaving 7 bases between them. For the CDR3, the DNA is TGCGCCAGCAGCTTGGAACAGAGTGAAGCTTTCTTT. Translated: CASSLEQSEAFF.

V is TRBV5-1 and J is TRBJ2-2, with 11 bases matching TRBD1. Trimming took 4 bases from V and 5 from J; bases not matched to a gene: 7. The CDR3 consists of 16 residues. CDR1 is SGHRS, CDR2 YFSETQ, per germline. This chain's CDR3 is CASSLRTGGRTGELFF. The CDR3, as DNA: TGCGCCAGCAGCCTCAGGACAGGGGGCCGTACCGGGGAGCTGTTTTTT.

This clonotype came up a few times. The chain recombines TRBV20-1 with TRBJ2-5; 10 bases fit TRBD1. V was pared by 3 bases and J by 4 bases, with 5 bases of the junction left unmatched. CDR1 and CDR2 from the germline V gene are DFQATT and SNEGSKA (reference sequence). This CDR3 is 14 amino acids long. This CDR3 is CSARGTGAGETQYF. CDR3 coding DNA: TGCAGTGCTAGGGGGACAGGGGCGGGAGAGACCCAGTACTTC.

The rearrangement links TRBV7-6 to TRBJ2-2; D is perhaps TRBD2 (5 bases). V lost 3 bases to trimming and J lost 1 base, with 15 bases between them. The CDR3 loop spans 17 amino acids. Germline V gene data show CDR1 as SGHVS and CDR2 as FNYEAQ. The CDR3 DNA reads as TGTGCCAGCAGCTTGGTAATGGACGCGGGGAACACCGGGGAGCTGTTTTTT. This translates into CASSLVMDAGNTGELFF.